This paragraph covers one T cell receptor (beta chain) sequence. This sample was taken from a study of monozygotic twins with inflammatory bowel disease. TCRdb re-analyzed the 5' RACE reads; it lists each CDR3 protein once, without DNA. This specimen shows 420,000 or so distinct CDR3 sequences; the ten leading clones hold around 2.4%. Germline V CDR1 and CDR2: SGHRS, YFSETQ. CDR3 size: 12 residues. The rearrangement uses TRBV5-1 and TRBJ2-3; TCRdb's D gene call, TRBD1, goes unchecked for lack of DNA. Sequencing input: blood. This TCR came from a human donor with ulcerative colitis or Crohn's disease, or a healthy co-twin of an affected twin (not recorded which). The CDR3 loop is CASSAGSGTQYF.